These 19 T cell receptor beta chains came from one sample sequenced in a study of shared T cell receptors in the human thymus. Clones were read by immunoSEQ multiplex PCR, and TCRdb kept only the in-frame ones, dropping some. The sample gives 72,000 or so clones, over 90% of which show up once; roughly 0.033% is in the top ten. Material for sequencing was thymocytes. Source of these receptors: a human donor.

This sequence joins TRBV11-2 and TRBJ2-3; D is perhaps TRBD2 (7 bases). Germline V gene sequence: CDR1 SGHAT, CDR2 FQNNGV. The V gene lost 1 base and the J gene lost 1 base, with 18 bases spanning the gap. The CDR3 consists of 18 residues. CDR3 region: CASSLVWGGAFRTDTQYF. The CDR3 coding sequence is TGTGCCAGCAGCTTAGTGTGGGGGGGCGCGTTTCGCACAGATACGCAGTATTTT.

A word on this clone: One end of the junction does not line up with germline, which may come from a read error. CDR3 sequence (DNA): TGCGCCAGCAGCGAAGAGTTGTACACCAAGAAACTGTTTTTT. It yields the protein CASSEELYTKKLFF. The chain carries TRBV4-3 and TRBJ1-4; D is uncertain. This CDR3 spans 14 amino acids. Germline CDR1 is LGHNA and CDR2 is YSLEER.

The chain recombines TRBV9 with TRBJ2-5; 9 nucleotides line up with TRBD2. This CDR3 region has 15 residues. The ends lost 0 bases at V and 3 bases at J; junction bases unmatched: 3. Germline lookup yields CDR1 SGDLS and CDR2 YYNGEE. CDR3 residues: CASSVGTSEKETQYF. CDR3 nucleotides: TGTGCCAGCAGCGTAGGGACTAGCGAAAAAGAGACCCAGTACTTC.

CDR3 bases: TGTGCCAGCAGTTCAATAGCGGGGGGGCTCGCAGATACGCAGTATTTT. It codes for CASSSIAGGLADTQYF. The chain recombines TRBV27 with TRBJ2-3, with 11 bases that match TRBD2. The CDR3 covers 16 residues. CDR1 is MNHEY and CDR2 is SMNVEV in the germline V gene (reference sequence). V lost 4 bases and J lost 4; bases outside the gene matches: 7.

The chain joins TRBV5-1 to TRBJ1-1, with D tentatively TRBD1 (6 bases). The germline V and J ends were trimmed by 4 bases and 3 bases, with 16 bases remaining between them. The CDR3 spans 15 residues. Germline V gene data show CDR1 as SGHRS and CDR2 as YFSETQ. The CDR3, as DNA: TGCGCCAGCAGCACCGAGGACAGAGTAGACACTGAAGCTTTCTTT. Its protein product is CASSTEDRVDTEAFF.

CDR3 nucleotide sequence: TGTGCCAGCAGCTTTATAGCGGGGGGGCTAAAGGAGACCCAGTACTTC. Its translation: CASSFIAGGLKETQYF. V usage is TRBV7-9 and J usage is TRBJ2-5; TRBD2 matches at 11 bases. Losses at the gene ends were 3 bases for V and 5 bases for J; bases not matched to a gene: 8. This CDR3 is built from 16 residues. From germline, CDR1 is SEHNR and CDR2 FQNEAQ (reference sequence).

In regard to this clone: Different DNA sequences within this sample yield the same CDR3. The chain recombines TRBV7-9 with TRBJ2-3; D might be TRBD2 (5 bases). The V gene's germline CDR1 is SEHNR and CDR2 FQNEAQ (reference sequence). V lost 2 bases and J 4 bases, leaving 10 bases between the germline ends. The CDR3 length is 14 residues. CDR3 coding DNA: TGTGCCAGCAGCTTAATAGAGGGCCCAGATACGCAGTATTTT. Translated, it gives CASSLIEGPDTQYF.

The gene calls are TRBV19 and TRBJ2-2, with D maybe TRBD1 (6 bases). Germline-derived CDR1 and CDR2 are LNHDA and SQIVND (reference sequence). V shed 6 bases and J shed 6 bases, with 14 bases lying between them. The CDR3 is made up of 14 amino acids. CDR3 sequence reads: CASRKERTAGELFF. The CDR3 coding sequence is TGTGCCAGTAGAAAAGAGCGGACAGCCGGGGAGCTGTTTTTT.

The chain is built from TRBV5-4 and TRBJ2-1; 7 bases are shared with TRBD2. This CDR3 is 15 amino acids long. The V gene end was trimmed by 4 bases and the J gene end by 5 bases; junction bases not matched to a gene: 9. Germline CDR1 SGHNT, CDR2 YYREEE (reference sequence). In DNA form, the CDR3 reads TGTGCCAGCAGCAGACGAGCGGGGCGGCACAATGAGCAGTTCTTC. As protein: CASSRRAGRHNEQFF.

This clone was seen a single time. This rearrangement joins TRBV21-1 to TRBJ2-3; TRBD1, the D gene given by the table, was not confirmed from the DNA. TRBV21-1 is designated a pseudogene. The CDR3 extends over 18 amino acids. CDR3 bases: TGTGCCAGCAGCAACCAGGATGACAGGGTTGGAGACACAGATACGCAGTATTTT. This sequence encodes CASSNQDDRVGDTDTQYF.

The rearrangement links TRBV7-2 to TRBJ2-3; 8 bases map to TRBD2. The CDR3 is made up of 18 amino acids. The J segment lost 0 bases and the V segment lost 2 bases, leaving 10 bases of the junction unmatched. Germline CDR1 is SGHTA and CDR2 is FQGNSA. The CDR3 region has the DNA TGTGCCAGCAGCTTATGCTTAGCGGGGCCAATTAGCACAGATACGCAGTATTTT. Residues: CASSLCLAGPISTDTQYF.

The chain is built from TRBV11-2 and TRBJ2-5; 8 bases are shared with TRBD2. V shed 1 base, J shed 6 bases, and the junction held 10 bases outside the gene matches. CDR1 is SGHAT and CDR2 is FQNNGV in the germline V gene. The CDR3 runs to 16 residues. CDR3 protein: CASSLGRGDFLQTQYF. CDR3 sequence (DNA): TGTGCCAGCAGCTTAGGGCGGGGGGACTTCTTGCAGACCCAGTACTTC.

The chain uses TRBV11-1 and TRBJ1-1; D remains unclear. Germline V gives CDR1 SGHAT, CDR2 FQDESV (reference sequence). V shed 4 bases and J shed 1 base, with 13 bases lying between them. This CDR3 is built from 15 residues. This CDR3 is CASSSKMGRNTEAFF. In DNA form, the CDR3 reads TGTGCCAGCAGCTCCAAGATGGGGAGGAACACTGAAGCTTTCTTT.

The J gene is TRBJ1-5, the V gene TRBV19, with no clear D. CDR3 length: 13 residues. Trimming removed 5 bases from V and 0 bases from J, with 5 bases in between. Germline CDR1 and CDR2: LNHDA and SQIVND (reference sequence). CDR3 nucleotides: TGTGCCAGTAGTGCCGATAGCAATCAGCCCCAGCATTTT. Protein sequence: CASSADSNQPQHF.

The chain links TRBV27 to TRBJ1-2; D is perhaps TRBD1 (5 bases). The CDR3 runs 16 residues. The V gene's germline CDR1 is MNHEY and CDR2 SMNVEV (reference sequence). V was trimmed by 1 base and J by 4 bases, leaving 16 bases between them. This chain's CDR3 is CASSLLGMGQSYGYTF. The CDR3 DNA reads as TGTGCCAGCAGTTTATTAGGGATGGGGCAGTCCTATGGCTACACCTTC.

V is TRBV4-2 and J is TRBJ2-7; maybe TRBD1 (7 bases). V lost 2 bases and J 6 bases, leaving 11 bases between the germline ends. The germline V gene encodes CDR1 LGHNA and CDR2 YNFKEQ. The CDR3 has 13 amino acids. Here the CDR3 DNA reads TGTGCCAGCAGCCAACAGGGGGGCTCCGAGCAGTACTTC. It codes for CASSQQGGSEQYF.

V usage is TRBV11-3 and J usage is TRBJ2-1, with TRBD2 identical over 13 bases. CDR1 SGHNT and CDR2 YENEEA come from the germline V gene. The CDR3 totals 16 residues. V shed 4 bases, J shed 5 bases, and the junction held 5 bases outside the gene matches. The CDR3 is CASSSRLAGGHNEQFF. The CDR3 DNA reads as TGTGCCAGCAGCTCCAGACTAGCGGGGGGCCACAATGAGCAGTTCTTC.

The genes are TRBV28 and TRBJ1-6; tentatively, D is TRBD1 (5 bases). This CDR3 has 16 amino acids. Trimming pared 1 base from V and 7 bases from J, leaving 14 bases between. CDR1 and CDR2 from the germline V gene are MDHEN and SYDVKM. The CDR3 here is CASSLYRGTRNSPLHF. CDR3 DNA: TGTGCCAGCAGTTTATACCGGGGGACGCGGAATTCACCCCTCCACTTT. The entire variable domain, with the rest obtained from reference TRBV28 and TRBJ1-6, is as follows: DVKVTQSSRYLVKRTGEKVFLECVQDMDHENMFWYRQDPGLGLRLIYFSYDVKMKEKGDIPEGYSVSREKKERFSLILESASTNQTSMYLCASSLYRGTRNSPLHFGNGTRLTVT.

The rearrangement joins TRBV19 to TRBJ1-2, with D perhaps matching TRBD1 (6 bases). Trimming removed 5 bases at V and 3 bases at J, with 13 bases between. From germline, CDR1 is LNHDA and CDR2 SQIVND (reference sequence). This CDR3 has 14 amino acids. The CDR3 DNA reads TGTGCCAGTAGTTTCGGGGGCTTAGACTATGGCTACACCTTC. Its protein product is CASSFGGLDYGYTF.